The 8 T cell receptor beta chains below come from one sample, sequenced in a study of cytomegalovirus exposure and HLA in healthy donors (dated by TCRdb to about 2017). The library relied on the immunoSEQ multiplex PCR assay. The multiplex PCR relied on a mix of 60 forward primers for TCR Vbeta segments and 13 reverse primers for TCR Jbeta segments. The table comes from immuneACCESS by way of TCRdb, which keeps in-frame sequences with V and J called. Part of the clones is missing from these tables; in studies checked, under half for an unresolved V gene and the rest for unknown reasons. Here the sample has approximately 200,000 clones; about 80% occur a single time. About 1.4% of the sample is in the top ten clones. The sequenced sample consisted of PBMCs. The source of these receptors is a girl between 10 and 17 years old in good health and CMV-seronegative.

The chain recombines TRBV7-2 with TRBJ2-5; a possible D gene is TRBD2 (6 bases). The last part of the DNA fits TRBJ2-7 better; the J call may be wrong. The CDR3 is 15 residues long. Looked up from germline, CDR1 is SGHTA and CDR2 is FQGNSA. As DNA, the CDR3 is TGTGCCAGCAGCGTCACAGCAGGGACTCCGAACGAGCAGTACTTC. Its translation: CASSVTAGTPNEQYF.

This chain joins TRBV28 and TRBJ2-7, with D maybe TRBD2 (5 bases). The germline V gene encodes CDR1 MDHEN and CDR2 SYDVKM. The CDR3 is 14 residues long. The germline V and J ends were trimmed by 3 bases and 7 bases, with 16 bases remaining between them. The CDR3 loop reads CASSFSGMRSEQYF. The CDR3 DNA follows: TGTGCCAGCAGTTTCTCCGGGATGAGGTCTGAGCAGTACTTC.

The V and J genes are TRBV4-2 and TRBJ2-7, with 7 bases lining up with TRBD1. Germline CDR1 is LGHNA and CDR2 is YNFKEQ. This CDR3 spans 14 amino acids. The junction had 5 bases not matched to a gene; V was cut back by 4 bases and J by 2 bases. CDR3 in DNA: TGTGCCAGCAGCCCCTACGACAGGGCCTACGAGCAGTACTTC. It specifies CASSPYDRAYEQYF.

J is TRBJ2-5 and V is TRBV20-1; no clear D. The germline V and J ends were trimmed by 3 bases and 5 bases, with 7 bases remaining between them. The V gene's germline CDR1 is DFQATT and CDR2 SNEGSKA (reference sequence). The CDR3 extends over 11 amino acids. CDR3 sequence reads: CSARVVETQYF. The CDR3 coding sequence is TGCAGTGCTAGGGTAGTGGAGACCCAGTACTTC.

This clone came up a few times. V is TRBV19 and J is TRBJ2-3, with 7 nucleotides matching TRBD2. The trim removed 7 bases at V and 6 bases at J, leaving 7 bases unmatched. The CDR3 runs 13 residues. Germline assignment: CDR1 LNHDA and CDR2 SQIVND (reference sequence). CDR3 DNA sequence: TGTGCCAGTAAAACCGGGGGAGGGGATACGCAGTATTTT. Translated, it gives CASKTGGGDTQYF.

This clone was counted between two and nine times. This chain links TRBV6-5 with TRBJ1-3; tentative D call: TRBD1 (5 bases). Trimming left V 1 base short and J 2 bases short, with 6 bases between. Germline V gene lookup returns CDR1 MNHEY and CDR2 SVGAGI. The CDR3 totals 14 residues. The CDR3: CASSYLGAGNTIYF. DNA of the CDR3: TGTGCCAGCAGTTACTTAGGGGCTGGAAACACCATATATTTT.

V is TRBV7-9 and J is TRBJ2-1, with D maybe TRBD1 (6 bases). The V gene's germline CDR1 is SEHNR and CDR2 FQNEAQ (reference sequence). V gave up 2 bases and J gave up 5 bases, with 10 bases separating them. CDR3 size: 14 residues. This chain's CDR3 is CASSLSQGHNEQFF. In DNA, the CDR3 is TGTGCCAGCAGCTTATCCCAGGGGCACAATGAGCAGTTCTTC.

The CDR3 protein is CASSLRGGTLQETQYF. The CDR3 nucleotides read TGCGCCAGCAGCTTGCGGGGGGGGACCTTACAAGAGACCCAGTACTTC. The rearrangement uses TRBV5-1 and TRBJ2-5; 8 bases align to TRBD2. CDR3 length: 16 amino acids. Germline trimming cut 1 base from V and 2 bases from J; bases unmatched to any gene: 7. Per germline, CDR1 SGHRS and CDR2 YFSETQ.